This is a list of T cell receptor beta chains from one sample in a study of technical replicates of blood from several donors. Clones were read by immunoSEQ multiplex PCR, and TCRdb kept only the in-frame ones, dropping some. The sample records fewer than 85,000 clones, roughly 94% being singletons. Sequencing used T cells isolated from PBMCs. Receptors originate from a human donor in good health. The CDR3 runs from the conserved cysteine through the conserved F or W. D genes are given only for firm matches. Some rows mark clone size as missing; the rest say once, few, many or name a class of expanded clone.

clone size	V gene	J gene	D gene	CDR3 DNA	CDR3 protein
-	TRBV11-3	TRBJ1-4	-	TGTGCCAGCGGCCTATCCCTAGAGGAAAAACTGTTTTTT	CASGLSLEEKLFF
few	TRBV7-3	TRBJ2-2	-	TGTGCCAGCAGTAGACTAGGGGCCGGGGAGCTGTTTTTT	CASSRLGAGELFF
-	TRBV27	TRBJ2-7	-	TGTGCCAGCAGTTTAAGGGGAAGCTTCTACGAGCAGTACTTC	CASSLRGSFYEQYF
-	TRBV9	TRBJ2-5	-	TGTGCCAGCAGCGTAGGCTCCCAGAGGGCGACCCAGTACTTC	CASSVGSQRATQYF
once	TRBV30	TRBJ1-2	-	TGTGCCTGGAGTGTAGAGATGTATGGCTACACCTTC	CAWSVEMYGYTF
once	TRBV9	TRBJ2-7	-	TGTGCCAGCAGCCTCGGACTTTCCTCCTACGAGCAGTACTTC	CASSLGLSSYEQYF
-	TRBV6-1	TRBJ1-3	TRBD1	TGTGCCAGCTTTGACAGGGCTGGAAACACCATATATTTT	CASFDRAGNTIYF
-	TRBV6-5	TRBJ1-3	-	TGTGCCAGCAGTTCCGGGACCCGGGGGAACACCATATATTTT	CASSSGTRGNTIYF
-	TRBV6-1	TRBJ2-1	-	TGTGCCAGCAGTTCACAGCCGACTAGCTACAATGAGCAGTTCTTC	CASSSQPTSYNEQFF
-	TRBV6-1	TRBJ2-1	-	TGTGCCAGCAGTGAAGCGCACCTACGAGAGACATACAATGAGCAGTTCTTC	CASSEAHLRETYNEQFF
-	TRBV9	TRBJ1-4	-	TGTGCCAGCAGCGCCGAAGGGAGGGCGCATGAAAAACTGTTTTTT	CASSAEGRAHEKLFF
-	TRBV4-1	TRBJ1-1	TRBD1	TGCGCCAGCTCCTGGGACAGGGTGGACACTGAAGCTTTCTTT	CASSWDRVDTEAFF
-	TRBV28	TRBJ2-7	-	TGTGCCAGCACTCTAGGTGACAGAACCTACGAGCAGTACTTC	CASTLGDRTYEQYF
-	TRBV27	TRBJ2-7	TRBD2	TGTGCCAGCAGTTTAGGCCCCTTACTAGCGGGCGTCTACGAGCAGTACTTC	CASSLGPLLAGVYEQYF